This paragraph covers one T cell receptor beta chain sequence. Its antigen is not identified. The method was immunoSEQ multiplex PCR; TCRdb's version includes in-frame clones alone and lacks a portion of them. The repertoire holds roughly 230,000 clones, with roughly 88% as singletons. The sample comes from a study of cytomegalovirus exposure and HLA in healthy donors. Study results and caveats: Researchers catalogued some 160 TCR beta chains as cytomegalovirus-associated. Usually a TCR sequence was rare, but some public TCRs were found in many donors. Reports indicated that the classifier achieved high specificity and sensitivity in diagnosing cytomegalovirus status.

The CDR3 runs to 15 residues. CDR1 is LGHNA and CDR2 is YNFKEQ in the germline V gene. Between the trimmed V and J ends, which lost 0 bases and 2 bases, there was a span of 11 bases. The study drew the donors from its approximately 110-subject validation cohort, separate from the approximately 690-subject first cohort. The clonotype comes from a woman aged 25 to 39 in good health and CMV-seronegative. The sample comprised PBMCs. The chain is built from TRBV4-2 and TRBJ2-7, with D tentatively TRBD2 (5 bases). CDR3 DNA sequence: TGTGCCAGCAGCCAAGATCTGTACGGGGCCTACGAGCAGTACTTC. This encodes CASSQDLYGAYEQYF.